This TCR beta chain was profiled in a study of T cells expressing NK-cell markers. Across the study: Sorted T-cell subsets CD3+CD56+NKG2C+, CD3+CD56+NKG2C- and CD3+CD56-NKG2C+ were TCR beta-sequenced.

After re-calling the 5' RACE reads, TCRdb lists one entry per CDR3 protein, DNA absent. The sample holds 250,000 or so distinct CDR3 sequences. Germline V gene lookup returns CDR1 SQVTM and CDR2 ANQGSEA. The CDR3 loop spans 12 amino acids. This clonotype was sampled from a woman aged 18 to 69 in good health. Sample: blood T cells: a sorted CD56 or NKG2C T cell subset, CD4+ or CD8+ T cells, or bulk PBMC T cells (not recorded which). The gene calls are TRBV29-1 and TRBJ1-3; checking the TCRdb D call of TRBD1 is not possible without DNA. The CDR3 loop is CSGGQPGNTIYF.